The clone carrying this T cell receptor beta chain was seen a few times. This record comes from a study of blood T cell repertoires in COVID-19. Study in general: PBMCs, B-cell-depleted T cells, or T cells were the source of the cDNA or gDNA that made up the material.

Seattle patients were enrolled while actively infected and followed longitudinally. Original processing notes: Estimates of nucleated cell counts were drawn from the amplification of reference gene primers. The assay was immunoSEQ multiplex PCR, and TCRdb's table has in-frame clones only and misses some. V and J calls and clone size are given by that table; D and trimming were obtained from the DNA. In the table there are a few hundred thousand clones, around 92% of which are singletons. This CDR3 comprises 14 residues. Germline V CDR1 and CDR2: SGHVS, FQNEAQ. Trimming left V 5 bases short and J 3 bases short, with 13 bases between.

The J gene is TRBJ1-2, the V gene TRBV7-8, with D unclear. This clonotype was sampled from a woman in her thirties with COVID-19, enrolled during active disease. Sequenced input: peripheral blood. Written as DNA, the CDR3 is TGTGCCAGCAGCCCCACGGGAGTCTACTATGGCTACACCTTC. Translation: CASSPTGVYYGYTF.